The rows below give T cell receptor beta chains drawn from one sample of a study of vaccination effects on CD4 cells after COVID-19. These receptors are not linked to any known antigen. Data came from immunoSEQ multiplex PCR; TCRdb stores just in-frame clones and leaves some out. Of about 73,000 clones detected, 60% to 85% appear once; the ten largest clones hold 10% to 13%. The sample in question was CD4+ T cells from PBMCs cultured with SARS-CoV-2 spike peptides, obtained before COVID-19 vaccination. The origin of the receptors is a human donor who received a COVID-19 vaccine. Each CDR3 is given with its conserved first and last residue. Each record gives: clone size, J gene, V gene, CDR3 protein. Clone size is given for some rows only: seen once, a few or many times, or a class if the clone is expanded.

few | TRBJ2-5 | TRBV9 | CASSAGTSGGLQETQYF
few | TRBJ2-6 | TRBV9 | CASRRTVSGANVLTF
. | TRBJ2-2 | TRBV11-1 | CASSTRDRDTGELFF
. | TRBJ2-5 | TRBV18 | CASSPGQEETQYF
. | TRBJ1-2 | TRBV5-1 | CASSLTGNGYTF
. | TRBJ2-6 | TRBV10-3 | CAIRGQGTGANVLTF
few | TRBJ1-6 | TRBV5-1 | CASSLEAGVNSPLHF
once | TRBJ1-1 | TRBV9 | CASSVVLNTEAFF
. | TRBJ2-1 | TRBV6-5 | CASSTWGGQQFF
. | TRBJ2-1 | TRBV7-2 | CASSPRGTYNEQFF
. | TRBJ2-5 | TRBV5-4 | CASSLGQGRETQYF
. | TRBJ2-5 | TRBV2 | CASRRTGGQETQYF
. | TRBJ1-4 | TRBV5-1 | CASSFGGPNEKLFF
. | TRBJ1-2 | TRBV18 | CASSPGTVDGGYTF
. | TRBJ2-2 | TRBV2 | CASSASNTGELFF
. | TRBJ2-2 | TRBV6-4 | CASSETNTGELFF